In its sample, the clone carrying this T cell receptor (beta chain) was seen a few times. As yet, its antigen is unknown. The entry originates in a study of identical twins. General study results and limits: Cross-sectional statistics underpinned the conclusions; the same donors were not followed.

TCRdb re-analysed the 5' RACE reads in MiXCR, keeping a single row per CDR3 protein. Here the sample spans about 250,000 distinct CDR3 sequences, 6% to 8% being singletons. Trimming removed 3 bases from V and 0 bases from J, with 17 bases in between. Germline-derived CDR1 and CDR2 are MDHEN and SYDVKM. This CDR3 is 17 amino acids long. The sample was also reused in another study, on yellow fever vaccine responses in identical twins.

Sequencing was carried out using CD8+ T cells sorted from blood. The sequence was collected from a woman under 30 in good health. This rearrangement joins TRBV28 to TRBJ1-1, with D tentatively TRBD1 (6 bases). This CDR3 reads CASSFWGAIVMNTEAFF. The DNA for the CDR3 is TGTGCCAGCAGTTTTTGGGGGGCAATTGTGATGAACACTGAAGCTTTCTTT.